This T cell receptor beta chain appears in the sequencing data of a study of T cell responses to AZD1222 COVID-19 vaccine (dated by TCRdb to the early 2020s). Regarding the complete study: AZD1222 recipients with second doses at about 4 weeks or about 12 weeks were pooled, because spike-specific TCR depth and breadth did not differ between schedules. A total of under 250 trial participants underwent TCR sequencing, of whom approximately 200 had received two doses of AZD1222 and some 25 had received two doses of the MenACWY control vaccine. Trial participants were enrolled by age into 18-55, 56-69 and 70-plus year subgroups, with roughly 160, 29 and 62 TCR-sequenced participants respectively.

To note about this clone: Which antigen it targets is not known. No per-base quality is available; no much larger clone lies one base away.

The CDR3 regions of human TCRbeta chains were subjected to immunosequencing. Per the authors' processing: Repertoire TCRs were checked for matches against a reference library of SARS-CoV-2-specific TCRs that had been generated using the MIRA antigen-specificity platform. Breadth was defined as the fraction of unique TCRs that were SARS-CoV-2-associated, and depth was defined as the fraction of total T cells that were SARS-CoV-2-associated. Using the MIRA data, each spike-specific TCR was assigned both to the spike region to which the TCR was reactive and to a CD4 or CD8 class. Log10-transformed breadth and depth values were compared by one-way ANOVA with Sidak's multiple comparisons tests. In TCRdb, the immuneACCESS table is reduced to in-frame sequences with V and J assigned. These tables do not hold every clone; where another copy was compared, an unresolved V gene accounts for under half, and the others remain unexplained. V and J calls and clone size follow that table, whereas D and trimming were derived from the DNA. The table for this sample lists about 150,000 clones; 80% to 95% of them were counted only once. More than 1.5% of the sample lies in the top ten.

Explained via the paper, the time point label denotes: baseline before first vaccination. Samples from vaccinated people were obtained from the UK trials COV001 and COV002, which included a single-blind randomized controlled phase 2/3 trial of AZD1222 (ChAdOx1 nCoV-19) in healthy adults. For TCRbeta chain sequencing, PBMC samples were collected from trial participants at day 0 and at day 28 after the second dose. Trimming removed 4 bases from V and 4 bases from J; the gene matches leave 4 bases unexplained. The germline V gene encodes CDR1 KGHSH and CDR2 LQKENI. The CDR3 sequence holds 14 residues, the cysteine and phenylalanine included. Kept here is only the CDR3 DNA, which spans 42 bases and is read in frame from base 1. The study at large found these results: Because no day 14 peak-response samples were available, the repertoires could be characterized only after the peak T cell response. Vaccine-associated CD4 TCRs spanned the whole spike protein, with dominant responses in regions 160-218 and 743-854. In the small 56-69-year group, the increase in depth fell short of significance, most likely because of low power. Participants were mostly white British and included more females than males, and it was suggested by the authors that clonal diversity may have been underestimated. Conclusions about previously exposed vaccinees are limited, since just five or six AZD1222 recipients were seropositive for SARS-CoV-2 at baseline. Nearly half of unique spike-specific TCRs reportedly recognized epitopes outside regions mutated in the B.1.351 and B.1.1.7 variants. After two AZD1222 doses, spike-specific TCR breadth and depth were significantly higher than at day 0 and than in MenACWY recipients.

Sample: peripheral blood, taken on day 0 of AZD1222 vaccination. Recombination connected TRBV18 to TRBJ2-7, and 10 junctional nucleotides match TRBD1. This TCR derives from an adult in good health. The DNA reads TGTGCCAGCTCACTGGACAGGGGGAAGTACGAGCAGTACTTC. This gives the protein CASSLDRGKYEQYF.